The next 28 T cell receptor beta chains were all read from a single sample in a study of blood T cell repertoires in COVID-19. Generated by immunoSEQ multiplex PCR, the TCRdb table keeps only in-frame clones and is missing some. The sample lists 65,000 to 85,000 clones, roughly 80% occurring once. The sample was peripheral blood. These receptors originate from an older woman with acute or convalescent COVID-19.

J is TRBJ2-2 and V is TRBV5-1, with TRBD1 matching over 10 bases. Per the germline V gene, CDR1 is SGHRS and CDR2 is YFSETQ. The CDR3 consists of 16 residues. The J segment lost 3 bases and the V segment lost 4 bases, leaving 6 bases of the junction unmatched. CDR3 sequence: CASSRDRGSHTGELFF. CDR3 sequence (DNA): TGCGCCAGCAGCAGGGACAGGGGAAGTCACACCGGGGAGCTGTTTTTT.

The rearrangement joins TRBV27 to TRBJ1-1; possible D gene TRBD1, 5 bases. This CDR3 contains 13 residues. V gave up 4 bases and J gave up 4 bases, with 10 bases separating them. Germline V CDR1 and CDR2: MNHEY, SMNVEV (reference sequence). In DNA form, the CDR3 reads TGTGCCAGCAGTTACACAGGTTCCACTGAAGCTTTCTTT. Amino acid sequence: CASSYTGSTEAFF.

This clone is medium-sized within its sample. The chain recombines TRBV7-9 with TRBJ1-1; the match to TRBD1 covers 7 bases. CDR3 size: 13 residues. Germline V gene lookup returns CDR1 SEHNR and CDR2 FQNEAQ (reference sequence). Unmatched junction bases numbered 3, after V lost 5 bases and J lost 3 bases. CDR3 nucleotides: TGTGCCAGCAGCAAGGGACAGCACACTGAAGCTTTCTTT. Protein product: CASSKGQHTEAFF.

The V and J genes are TRBV10-1 and TRBJ2-1; D possibly corresponds to TRBD2 (6 bases). CDR1 and CDR2 (germline): WNHNN, SYGVQD (reference sequence). V was shortened by 0 bases and J by 2 bases, with 11 bases between the two germline ends. There are 16 residues in the CDR3. CDR3 amino acids: CASSESNGGAYNEQFF. CDR3 coding DNA: TGCGCCAGCAGTGAGTCGAATGGCGGGGCCTACAATGAGCAGTTCTTC.

The chain employs TRBV11-2 and TRBJ2-7; TRBD1 matches at 7 bases. This CDR3 has 15 residues. The V gene end was trimmed by 3 bases and the J gene end by 2 bases; junction bases not matched to a gene: 7. Per the germline V gene, CDR1 is SGHAT and CDR2 is FQNNGV. CDR3 amino acids: CASSFLSQGAYEQYF. CDR3 coding DNA: TGTGCCAGCAGCTTTTTATCCCAGGGGGCCTACGAGCAGTACTTC.

For the CDR3, the DNA is TGCAGCGTCGCCGGGGGGCGGGGGCACACCGGGGAGCTGTTTTTT. This codes for CSVAGGRGHTGELFF. The V gene is TRBV29-1, the J gene TRBJ2-2; D perhaps matches TRBD2 (7 bases). V lost 6 bases and J lost 3, with 17 bases in between. Per germline, CDR1 SQVTM and CDR2 ANQGSEA. CDR3 length equals 15 residues.

This sequence joins TRBV7-2 and TRBJ2-7, with 8 bases fitting TRBD1. This CDR3 region has 16 residues. Per germline, CDR1 SGHTA and CDR2 FQGNSA. Trimming at V came to 5 bases and at J to 3 bases, leaving 12 bases not matched to a gene. CDR3 protein: CASSRNRQGLNYEQYF. The DNA for the CDR3 is TGTGCCAGCAGCCGTAACCGACAGGGGCTTAACTACGAGCAGTACTTC.

The V call is TRBV5-4, the J call TRBJ1-2; D is ambiguous. The V gene's germline CDR1 is SGHNT and CDR2 YYREEE (reference sequence). Deletions cut 3 bases from V and 0 bases from J, with 15 bases between. The CDR3 has 16 amino acids. CDR3: CASSSLQLSSNYGYTF. The DNA of the CDR3 is TGTGCCAGCAGCTCTTTACAGTTATCGTCTAACTATGGCTACACCTTC.

V and J are TRBV5-6 and TRBJ1-1, with D possibly matching TRBD1 (5 bases). CDR3 length equals 12 residues. The V gene's germline CDR1 is SGHDT and CDR2 YYEEEE. The germline V and J ends were trimmed by 2 bases and 11 bases, with 13 bases remaining between them. CDR3 bases: TGTGCCAGCAGCTTAGGGGACTCAGGGGCTTTCTTT. It encodes CASSLGDSGAFF.

The chain uses TRBV10-1 and TRBJ1-1; no clear D gene. CDR3 length equals 13 residues. Per germline, CDR1 WNHNN and CDR2 SYGVQD (reference sequence). Trimming shortened V by 5 bases and J by 1 base, and 8 bases separated the two germline ends. The CDR3 DNA sequence: TGCGCCAGCAGTTTTTCGAGGAACACTGAAGCTTTCTTT. Its translation: CASSFSRNTEAFF.

The rearrangement joins TRBV5-6 to TRBJ1-2, with 9 bases that match TRBD1. The CDR3 totals 16 residues. J was trimmed by 4 bases and V by 0 bases; bases with no gene match: 7. Germline CDR1 reads SGHDT; CDR2 reads YYEEEE. The CDR3 is CASSLGGQGYSYGYTF. The CDR3 nucleotides are TGTGCCAGCAGCTTGGGGGGACAGGGATATTCCTATGGCTACACCTTC.

This clone was counted between two and nine times. J is TRBJ1-1 and V is TRBV4-3; 8 nucleotides agree with TRBD1. Germline V lookup: CDR1 LGHNA, CDR2 YSLEER. V lost 6 bases, J lost 4 bases, and 10 bases stayed unmatched. There are 15 residues in the CDR3. CDR3 nucleotide sequence: TGCGCCAGCAGAAAAACGACAGGGGTGCTCACTGAAGCTTTCTTT. Translation gives CASRKTTGVLTEAFF.

The chain uses TRBV7-2 and TRBJ1-5; unclear D gene. Per germline, CDR1 SGHTA and CDR2 FQGNSA. This CDR3 spans 15 amino acids. V lost 1 base, J lost 0 bases, and 7 bases lay in between. The CDR3 reads CASSLVVNSNQPQHF. The CDR3 nucleotides read TGTGCCAGCAGCTTAGTAGTCAATAGCAATCAGCCCCAGCATTTT.

The chain links TRBV19 to TRBJ1-1; TRBD1 might be the D (6 bases). The CDR3 has 16 residues. V lost 4 bases to trimming and J lost 0 bases, with 15 bases between them. CDR1 and CDR2 (germline): LNHDA, SQIVND (reference sequence). Here the CDR3 reads CASSTKTGGMNTEAFF. In nucleotides, the CDR3 is TGTGCCAGTAGTACGAAGACAGGCGGCATGAACACTGAAGCTTTCTTT.

This clone was detected ten times or more. The chain is built from TRBV20-1 and TRBJ1-1; 9 bases match TRBD1. V dropped 3 bases and J dropped 1; count of bases not matched to a gene: 6. The CDR3 is 15 residues long. Germline values: CDR1 DFQATT, CDR2 SNEGSKA (reference sequence). The CDR3 sequence is CSASLGQGWNTEAFF. Written as DNA, the CDR3 is TGCAGTGCTAGTTTGGGACAGGGTTGGAACACTGAAGCTTTCTTT.

This rearrangement joins TRBV5-5 to TRBJ1-1; D not certain. The CDR3 runs to 13 residues. CDR1 and CDR2 from the germline V gene are SGHKS and YYEKEE (reference sequence). The V gene lost 3 bases and the J gene lost 4 bases, with 10 bases spanning the gap. CDR3 DNA: TGTGCCAGCAGCTCTTCGACGGGCACTGAAGCTTTCTTT. Translating gives CASSSSTGTEAFF.

This clone was counted only a few times. The chain couples TRBV19 to TRBJ1-5; 11 bases agree with TRBD1. Germline V gene sequence: CDR1 LNHDA, CDR2 SQIVND (reference sequence). The CDR3 is 15 residues long. With V trimmed by 8 bases and J by 6 bases, 9 bases remained unmatched. The CDR3 coding sequence is TGTGCCAGTGCTACCGGGACAGGGGGAGGTCAGCCCCAGCATTTT. The encoded protein is CASATGTGGGQPQHF.

The chain couples TRBV18 to TRBJ2-3, with 11 bases identical to TRBD2. CDR1 and CDR2 (germline): KGHSH, LQKENI. The CDR3 is 20 residues long. With 3 bases clipped from V and 2 bases from J, the junction kept 16 bases outside the gene matches. CDR3 amino acids: CASSPYHSSGGTQSTDTQYF. The CDR3 bases are TGTGCCAGCTCACCCTACCATTCTAGCGGGGGGACTCAGTCCACAGATACGCAGTATTTT.

V usage is TRBV6-4 and J usage is TRBJ2-3, with D possibly matching TRBD2 (5 bases). The V end lost 0 bases, the J end lost 2 bases, and 9 bases lay between the germline ends. Germline CDR1 is MRHNA and CDR2 is SNTAGT. There are 15 residues in the CDR3. The CDR3 is CASSDSWGDTDTQYF. The CDR3 DNA sequence: TGTGCCAGCAGTGACTCATGGGGAGACACAGATACGCAGTATTTT.

This chain uses TRBV7-6 with TRBJ2-2; 7 bases map to TRBD1. Germline CDR1 and CDR2: SGHVS and FNYEAQ. J was trimmed by 1 base and V by 5 bases; bases with no gene match: 7. The CDR3 loop spans 16 amino acids. CDR3 DNA: TGTGCCAGCAGCCCTCGGTGGGACAGGAACACCGGGGAGCTGTTTTTT. Its translation is CASSPRWDRNTGELFF. Full variable domain (outside the CDR3, taken from reference TRBV7-6 and TRBJ2-2): GAGVSQSPRYKVTKRGQDVALRCDPISGHVSLYWYRQALGQGPEFLTYFNYEAQQDKSGLPNDRFSAERPEGSISTLTIQRTEQRDSAMYRCASSPRWDRNTGELFFGEGSRLTVL.

The chain links TRBV30 to TRBJ1-5, with D possibly being TRBD1 (6 bases). Trimming shortened V by 0 bases and J by 1 base, and 10 bases separated the two germline ends. CDR3 length equals 15 residues. CDR1 and CDR2 from the germline V gene are GTSNPN and SVGIG (reference sequence). The CDR3 coding sequence is TGTGCCTGGAGTGTTCGGGGGGCGAGCAATCAGCCCCAGCATTTT. Its protein product is CAWSVRGASNQPQHF. Full variable domain (missing parts from reference TRBV30 and TRBJ1-5): SQTIHQWPATLVQPVGSPLSLECTVEGTSNPNLYWYRQAAGRGLQLLFYSVGIGQISSEVPQNLSASRPQDRQFILSSKKLLLSDSGFYLCAWSVRGASNQPQHFGDGTRLSIL.

The chain carries TRBV24-1 and TRBJ1-5, with TRBD1 matching over 7 bases. CDR1 is KGHDR and CDR2 is SFDVKD in the germline V gene. This CDR3 has 14 residues. Trimming removed 7 bases from V and 4 bases from J; junction bases left unmatched: 6. The CDR3 loop is CATSAGTANQPQHF. As DNA, the CDR3 is TGTGCCACCAGCGCCGGGACAGCAAATCAGCCCCAGCATTTT.

The rearrangement uses TRBV6-6 and TRBJ1-6, with 7 bases aligning to TRBD1. The CDR3 runs 13 residues. The trim removed 7 bases at V and 9 bases at J, leaving 6 bases unmatched. Germline loops: CDR1 MNHNY, CDR2 SVGAGI (reference sequence). CDR3 nucleotides: TGTGCCAGCAAAAGACAGGGCAGTTCACCCCTCCACTTT. Its translation is CASKRQGSSPLHF.

This chain uses TRBV30 with TRBJ1-2; 7 nucleotides agree with TRBD1. The junction had 13 bases not matched to a gene; V was cut back by 3 bases and J by 6 bases. This CDR3 spans 15 amino acids. Germline loops: CDR1 GTSNPN, CDR2 SVGIG (reference sequence). CDR3 amino acids: CAWRESDRRFDGYTF. The CDR3 DNA sequence: TGTGCCTGGAGGGAGTCGGACAGGAGGTTTGATGGCTACACCTTC.

The V and J genes are TRBV21-1 and TRBJ2-3; TRBD1 was called by the table and not checked on the DNA. TRBV21-1 is classified as a pseudogene. This CDR3 spans 16 amino acids. In DNA form, the CDR3 reads TGTGCCAGCAGCAAAGACCCTGGGGCTAGCACAGATACGCAGTATTTT. This sequence encodes CASSKDPGASTDTQYF.

V is TRBV6-5 and J is TRBJ1-1; 8 nucleotides line up with TRBD1. Per germline, CDR1 MNHEY and CDR2 SVGAGI. This CDR3 contains 16 residues. With V trimmed by 2 bases and J by 3 bases, 8 bases remained unmatched. CDR3 in amino acids: CASSYRSARGHTEAFF. The CDR3 nucleotides read TGTGCCAGCAGTTACCGATCTGCCAGGGGGCACACTGAAGCTTTCTTT.

The V call is TRBV14, the J call TRBJ2-1, with 8 bases fitting TRBD1. Germline lookup yields CDR1 SGHDN and CDR2 FVKESK. The CDR3 is 18 amino acids. Trimming removed 0 bases from V and 6 bases from J; junction bases left unmatched: 13. The CDR3 here is CASSQDWQRQGSGNEQFF. The CDR3, as DNA: TGTGCCAGCAGCCAAGATTGGCAGAGACAGGGGTCGGGCAATGAGCAGTTCTTC.

J is TRBJ2-3 and V is TRBV7-3, with 9 nucleotides matching TRBD1. The germline CDR1 and CDR2 sequences are SGHTA and FQGTGA. V dropped 5 bases and J dropped 1; count of bases not matched to a gene: 7. The CDR3 consists of 16 residues. The CDR3 protein is CASSLRRTGGTDTQYF. The CDR3 DNA reads as TGTGCCAGCAGCCTAAGACGGACAGGGGGCACAGATACGCAGTATTTT.